This T cell receptor beta chain is drawn from a study of early T cells in non-severe SARS-CoV-2 infection. Germline V CDR1 and CDR2: SQVTM, ANQGSEA. This CDR3 is 13 amino acids long. Trimming left V 1 base short and J 0 bases short, with 6 bases between. Attachment of unique molecular identifiers to individual cDNA molecules was performed. TCRdb reprocessed the 5' RACE reads via MiXCR and lists one record per CDR3 protein. The sample consists of about 69,000 distinct CDR3 sequences, 4% to 6% of them appearing once. The table lists this clonotype with many counts. The chain carries TRBV29-1 and TRBJ1-1; D unresolved. This sequence originates from an adult who was a healthcare worker with PCR-confirmed SARS-CoV-2 infection or an uninfected control (not recorded which). The donor label of this sample is uncertain. The sample here was whole blood, taken at baseline. The CDR3 loop is CSVEGRMNTEAFF. The CDR3 region has the DNA TGCAGCGTTGAAGGCCGGATGAACACTGAAGCTTTCTTT.